Below, 19 T cell receptor beta chains from the same sample are listed, as sequenced in a study of T-cell memory formation after mild COVID-19. From the 5' RACE reads, TCRdb called clonotypes with MiXCR, one entry per CDR3 protein. The sample shows fewer than 140,000 distinct CDR3 sequences, about an eighth of them seen only once. The sequencing input was PBMCs or a T cell subset sorted from them (not recorded which). The receptors originated from an adult woman who had mild COVID-19 (a few samples of this study predate the infection). Cell type and time point are not known.

The rearrangement links TRBV27 to TRBJ1-6; TRBD1 is a possible D gene (5 bases). From germline, CDR1 is MNHEY and CDR2 SMNVEV (reference sequence). The CDR3 spans 15 residues. V was clipped by 4 bases and J by 5 bases, with 12 bases between them. CDR3 in amino acids: CASSSGTANNSPLHF. The CDR3 DNA reads TGTGCCAGCAGTTCCGGGACGGCGAATAATTCACCCCTCCACTTT.

The table lists this clonotype with a few counts. CDR3: CSAAPRDSNNSPLHF. The CDR3 coding sequence is TGCAGTGCCGCCCCTCGGGACAGTAATAATTCACCCCTCCACTTT. This rearrangement joins TRBV20-1 to TRBJ1-6; 7 positions match TRBD1. With V trimmed by 6 bases and J by 5 bases, 10 bases remained unmatched. Germline V CDR1 and CDR2: DFQATT, SNEGSKA (reference sequence). The CDR3 loop spans 15 amino acids.

This clonotype appeared a few times. V and J are TRBV6-2 or TRBV6-3 and TRBJ2-5; 8 bases fit TRBD2. This CDR3 comprises 16 residues. After removal of 6 bases from V and 5 bases from J, the junction contained 14 bases not matched to a gene. The germline gives CDR1 MNHEY, CDR2 SVGEGT. This chain's CDR3 is CASSQWGAGALETQYF. In DNA form, the CDR3 reads TGTGCCAGCAGCCAATGGGGAGCGGGAGCACTGGAGACCCAGTACTTC.

V gene TRBV7-2 combines with J gene TRBJ1-6; weak D call: TRBD1 (6 bases). Germline V gene lookup returns CDR1 SGHTA and CDR2 FQGNSA. CDR3 length: 14 amino acids. V was clipped by 4 bases and J by 9 bases, with 13 bases between them. The CDR3 DNA sequence: TGTGCCAGCAGCTGGCAGGGGATTTTTTCACCCCTCCACTTT. Protein product: CASSWQGIFSPLHF. Together with reference TRBV7-2 and TRBJ1-6, the CDR3 gives the full variable domain: GAGVSQSPSNKVTEKGKDVELRCDPISGHTALYWYRQSLGQGLEFLIYFQGNSAPDKSGLPSDRFSAERTGGSVSTLTIQRTQQEDSAVYLCASSWQGIFSPLHFGNGTRLTVT.

This clonotype showed up just a few times. The chain carries TRBV3-1 and TRBJ2-7; D gene unclear. There are 13 residues in the CDR3. In germline, CDR1 is LGHDT, CDR2 YNNKEL (reference sequence). V lost 5 bases and J 2 bases, leaving 10 bases between the germline ends. The CDR3: CASSGRRTYEQYF. The CDR3 DNA reads as TGTGCCAGCAGCGGACGAAGGACCTACGAGCAGTACTTC.

V usage is TRBV29-1 and J usage is TRBJ1-2, with D unresolved. CDR3 length: 14 residues. The V gene's germline CDR1 is SQVTM and CDR2 ANQGSEA. Trimming took off 1 base at V and 0 bases at J, with 9 bases between the two ends. In nucleotides, the CDR3 is TGCAGCGTTGAAGCGGGCCCATCTAACTATGGCTACACCTTC. As protein: CSVEAGPSNYGYTF.

The chain joins TRBV7-2 to TRBJ2-5, with a possible D match to TRBD2 (6 bases). V was cut by 6 bases and J by 10 bases, with 27 bases left in between. The CDR3 totals 16 residues. The germline gives CDR1 SGHTA, CDR2 FQGNSA. This chain's CDR3 is CASRERVGYGRSDQYF. DNA of the CDR3: TGTGCCAGCAGGGAGCGGGTTGGTTACGGACGGTCGGACCAGTACTTC.

The chain recombines TRBV4-2 with TRBJ2-7; 12 nucleotides align to TRBD2. Germline CDR1 LGHNA, CDR2 YNFKEQ. V was clipped by 0 bases and J by 2 bases; unmatched bases: 2. The CDR3 length is 16 residues. The CDR3 DNA reads TGTGCCAGCAGCCAAGAGGGACTAGCGGGTGCCTACGAGCAGTACTTC. The encoded protein is CASSQEGLAGAYEQYF.

This clonotype was picked up a small number of times. This chain joins TRBV7-6 and TRBJ2-3; D not resolved. V was trimmed by 5 bases and J by 2 bases, leaving 14 bases between them. Germline lookup yields CDR1 SGHVS and CDR2 FNYEAQ. The CDR3 has 15 amino acids. The CDR3 is CASSNRLLATDTQYF. As DNA, the CDR3 is TGTGCCAGCAGCAACAGACTCTTGGCCACAGATACGCAGTATTTT.

J is TRBJ2-3 and V is TRBV3-1; D unclear. The V end lost 6 bases, the J end lost 3 bases, and 16 bases lay between the germline ends. The CDR3 has 15 amino acids. The germline CDR1 and CDR2 sequences are LGHDT and YNNKEL (reference sequence). CDR3 residues: CASRGGNSITDTQYF. The CDR3 DNA follows: TGTGCCAGCAGAGGCGGTAATAGCATTACAGATACGCAGTATTTT.

This clonotype showed up just a few times. In nucleotides, the CDR3 is TGTGCCAGCAGCTTAGTACCGCCGTCCTACAATGAGCAGTTCTTC. Its translation: CASSLVPPSYNEQFF. The V gene is TRBV7-9, the J gene TRBJ2-1, with D hard to call. Trimming cost V 1 base and J 1 base, with 8 bases left between them. The CDR3 covers 15 residues. Germline-derived CDR1 and CDR2 are SEHNR and FQNEAQ (reference sequence).

This clonotype was recorded a few times. The gene calls are TRBV5-1 and TRBJ2-5, with TRBD2 matching over 13 bases. CDR1 SGHRS and CDR2 YFSETQ come from the germline V gene. V lost 4 bases and J lost 5; bases outside the gene matches: 5. This CDR3 comprises 15 residues. The CDR3 DNA reads TGCGCCAGCAGCCCCGGGACTAGCGGGGTGGAGACCCAGTACTTC. This gives the protein CASSPGTSGVETQYF.

This sequence joins TRBV12-3 or TRBV12-4 and TRBJ1-1; weak D call: TRBD1 (5 bases). The CDR3 has 12 amino acids. Trimming removed 5 bases at V and 6 bases at J, with 10 bases between. CDR3 sequence (DNA): TGTGCCAGCAGTCAGGGATTAGCTGAAGCTTTCTTT. Its protein product is CASSQGLAEAFF.

The chain couples TRBV27 to TRBJ1-2; D is unresolved. Between the trimmed V and J ends, which lost 0 bases and 4 bases, there was a span of 9 bases. The germline gives CDR1 MNHEY, CDR2 SMNVEV (reference sequence). This CDR3 contains 14 residues. The CDR3 nucleotides read TGTGCCAGCAGTTTATCGGAGGCCGGCTATGGCTACACCTTC. This sequence encodes CASSLSEAGYGYTF.

The chain uses TRBV20-1 and TRBJ2-1; D may be TRBD1 (7 bases). V was trimmed by 2 bases and J by 7 bases, leaving 12 bases between them. The CDR3 contains 13 residues. Germline loops: CDR1 DFQATT, CDR2 SNEGSKA (reference sequence). CDR3: CSARIRGANEQFF. The CDR3 bases are TGCAGTGCTAGAATCAGGGGGGCGAATGAGCAGTTCTTC.

This sequence joins TRBV4-3 and TRBJ1-4; TRBD1 is a possible D gene (5 bases). CDR1 and CDR2 from the germline V gene are LGHNA and YSLEER. This CDR3 contains 13 residues. V gave up 0 bases and J gave up 7 bases, with 6 bases separating them. The CDR3 protein is CASSQEGPEKLFF. CDR3 sequence (DNA): TGCGCCAGCAGCCAAGAGGGGCCTGAAAAACTGTTTTTT.

This clonotype showed up just a few times. V gene TRBV18 combines with J gene TRBJ2-1, with TRBD1 identical over 10 bases. The J segment lost 3 bases and the V segment lost 2 bases, leaving 4 bases of the junction unmatched. The CDR3 consists of 16 residues. The germline V gene has CDR1 KGHSH and CDR2 LQKENI. The CDR3 spells CASSPMGQGSYNEQFF. The CDR3 DNA sequence: TGTGCCAGCTCACCAATGGGACAGGGGAGCTACAATGAGCAGTTCTTC. The complete variable domain, with remaining parts taken from reference TRBV18 and TRBJ2-1, reads NAGVMQNPRHLVRRRGQEARLRCSPMKGHSHVYWYRQLPEEGLKFMVYLQKENIIDESGMPKERFSAEFPKEGPSILRIQQVVRGDSAAYFCASSPMGQGSYNEQFFGPGTRLTVL.

Only a few counts were recorded for this clonotype. The chain has TRBV10-3 and TRBJ2-7, with D hard to call. Germline V gene lookup returns CDR1 ENHRY and CDR2 SYGVKD. The germline V and J ends were trimmed by 0 bases and 0 bases, with 9 bases remaining between them. The CDR3 has 15 residues. The CDR3 here is CAISESTPSSYEQYF. In DNA form, the CDR3 reads TGTGCCATCAGTGAGTCCACACCGAGCTCCTACGAGCAGTACTTC.

This clonotype was observed a handful of times. V gene TRBV20-1 combines with J gene TRBJ2-7; 9 bases are a match to TRBD1. Trimming at V came to 4 bases and at J to 3 bases, leaving 7 bases not matched to a gene. The length of the CDR3 is 14 residues. From germline, CDR1 is DFQATT and CDR2 SNEGSKA (reference sequence). The CDR3 protein is CSATQGQGYYEQYF. CDR3 DNA sequence: TGCAGTGCTACCCAGGGACAGGGTTACTACGAGCAGTACTTC.